The rows below give T cell receptor beta chains drawn from one sample of a study of cytomegalovirus exposure and HLA in healthy donors. Produced via immunoSEQ multiplex PCR; TCRdb's table is partial and in-frame only. Of fewer than 200,000 clones in the sample, approximately 80% were seen once. Material for sequencing was PBMCs. Receptors originate from a female donor in good health and CMV-seronegative. The conserved cysteine and the conserved F or W are not part of the CDR3 here.

v_call,j_call,cdr3_aa
TRBV11-2,TRBJ2-1,ASSLSGRVSNEQF
TRBV12-5,TRBJ2-3,ASGLVLSPGHKYSTDTQY
TRBV7-3,TRBJ2-1,ASSITAGWALAGGTV
TRBV30,TRBJ1-1,AWSPPGRGHTEAF
TRBV19,TRBJ1-4,ATRGLRVDEKLF
TRBV18,TRBJ2-7,ASSLREGYEQY
TRBV28,TRBJ1-3,ASSLKGRLRGGNTIY
TRBV28,TRBJ2-1,ASSPTAGLSNEQF
TRBV4-2,TRBJ2-2,ASSQYSGGTGELF
TRBV4-1,TRBJ2-7,ASSLQPGQVIGEQY
TRBV15,TRBJ2-5,ATSRDEGGRETQY
TRBV12-5,TRBJ2-2,ASGFRGLNTGELF
TRBV10-3,TRBJ2-3,AISVREGGTDTQY
TRBV27,TRBJ2-7,ASSFEGGLNYEQY
TRBV18,TRBJ1-5,ASSPSGQGNGQPQH
TRBV4-1,TRBJ2-7,ASSQEGTGSREQY
TRBV5-3,TRBJ2-7,ARSGRDRGTYEQY
TRBV5-1,TRBJ1-1,ASSSTPEDTEAF
TRBV7-9,TRBJ2-5,ASSQRGGGPQETQY
TRBV2,TRBJ2-3,TSSGGGGGRRDTQY
TRBV7-9,TRBJ2-1,ASSLGGDSLNEQF
TRBV7-7,NA,ASSTPPRTSGSWYEQY
TRBV5-1,TRBJ1-4,ASSSDRVGEKLF
TRBV7-8,TRBJ2-3,ASSLVSGGRLSTDTQY
TRBV9,TRBJ2-7,ASSVAASGPQQY
TRBV19,TRBJ1-4,ASGVIRQGEEKLF
TRBV9,TRBJ1-5,ASSVGLVSGQPQH
TRBV4-2,TRBJ2-3,ASSQVDRLTTDTQY
TRBV28,TRBJ1-3,ASSLTARAAGNTIY
TRBV6-5,TRBJ2-4,ASSRDSLAKNSQY
TRBV25-1,TRBJ1-1,ASTADRGYTEAF
TRBV5-1,TRBJ1-2,ASSLAGQGGGYT